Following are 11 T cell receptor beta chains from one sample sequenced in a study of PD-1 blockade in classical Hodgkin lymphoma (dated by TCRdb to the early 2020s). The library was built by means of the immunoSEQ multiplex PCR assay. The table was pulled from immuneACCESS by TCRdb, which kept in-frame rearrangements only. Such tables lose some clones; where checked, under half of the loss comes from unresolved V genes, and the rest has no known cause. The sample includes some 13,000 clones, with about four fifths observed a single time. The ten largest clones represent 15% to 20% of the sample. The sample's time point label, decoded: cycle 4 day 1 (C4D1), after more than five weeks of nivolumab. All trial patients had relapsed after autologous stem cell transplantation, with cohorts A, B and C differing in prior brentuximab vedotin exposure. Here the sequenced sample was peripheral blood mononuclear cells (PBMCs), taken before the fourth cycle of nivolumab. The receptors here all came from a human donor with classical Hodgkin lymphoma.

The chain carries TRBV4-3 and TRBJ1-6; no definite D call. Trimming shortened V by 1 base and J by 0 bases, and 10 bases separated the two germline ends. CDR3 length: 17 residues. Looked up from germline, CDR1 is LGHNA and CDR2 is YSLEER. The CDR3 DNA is TGCGCCAGCAGCCAAGGATTCGCCAGCTCCTATAATTCACCCCTCCACTTT. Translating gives CASSQGFASSYNSPLHF.

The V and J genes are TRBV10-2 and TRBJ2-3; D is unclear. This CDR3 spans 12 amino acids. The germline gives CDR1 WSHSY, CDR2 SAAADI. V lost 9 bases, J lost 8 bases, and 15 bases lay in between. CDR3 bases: TGCGCCAGTCTGCCTAGAGAAGCTACGCAGTATTTT. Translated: CASLPREATQYF.

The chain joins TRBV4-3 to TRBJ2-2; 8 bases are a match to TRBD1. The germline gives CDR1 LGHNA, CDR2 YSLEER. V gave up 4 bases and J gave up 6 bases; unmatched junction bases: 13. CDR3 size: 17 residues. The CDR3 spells CASSLIFGDRGPGELFF. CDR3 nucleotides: TGCGCCAGCAGCCTCATATTTGGAGACAGGGGCCCCGGGGAGCTGTTTTTT.

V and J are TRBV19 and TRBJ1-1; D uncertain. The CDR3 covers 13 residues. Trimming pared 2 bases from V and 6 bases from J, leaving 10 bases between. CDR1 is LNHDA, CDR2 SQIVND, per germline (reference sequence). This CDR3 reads CASSILHGAEAFF. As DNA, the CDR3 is TGTGCCAGTAGTATATTACACGGAGCTGAAGCTTTCTTT.

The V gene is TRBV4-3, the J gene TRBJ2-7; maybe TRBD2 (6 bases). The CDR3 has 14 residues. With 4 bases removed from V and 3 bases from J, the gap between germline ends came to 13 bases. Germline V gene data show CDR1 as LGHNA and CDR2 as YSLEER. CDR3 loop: CASSPRDFGYEQYF. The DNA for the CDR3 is TGCGCCAGCAGCCCCCGGGACTTCGGCTACGAGCAGTACTTC.

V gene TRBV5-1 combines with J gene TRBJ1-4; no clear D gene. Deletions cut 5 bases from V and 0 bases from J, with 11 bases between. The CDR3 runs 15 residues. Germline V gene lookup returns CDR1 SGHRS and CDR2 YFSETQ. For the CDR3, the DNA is TGCGCCAGCAGTCCCCTGACGGCAACTAATGAAAAACTGTTTTTT. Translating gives CASSPLTATNEKLFF.

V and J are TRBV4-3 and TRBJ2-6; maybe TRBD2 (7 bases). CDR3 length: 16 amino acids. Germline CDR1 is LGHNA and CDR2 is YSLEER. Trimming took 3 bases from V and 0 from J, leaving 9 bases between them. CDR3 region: CASSQGGRSGANVLTF. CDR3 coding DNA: TGCGCCAGCAGCCAGGGGGGGCGCTCTGGGGCCAACGTCCTGACTTTC.

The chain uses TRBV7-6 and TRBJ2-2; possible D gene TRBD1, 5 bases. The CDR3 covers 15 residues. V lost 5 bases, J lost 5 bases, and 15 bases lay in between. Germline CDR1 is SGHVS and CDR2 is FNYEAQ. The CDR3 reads CASSINRSTTGELFF. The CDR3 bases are TGTGCCAGCAGCATAAACAGGAGTACGACCGGGGAGCTGTTTTTT.

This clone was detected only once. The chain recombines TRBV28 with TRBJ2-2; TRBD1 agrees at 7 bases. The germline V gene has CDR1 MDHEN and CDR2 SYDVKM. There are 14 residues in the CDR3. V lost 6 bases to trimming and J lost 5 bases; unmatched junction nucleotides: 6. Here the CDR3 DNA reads TGTGCCAGCAGACCCAACAGGGGTACCGGGGAGCTGTTTTTT. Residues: CASRPNRGTGELFF.

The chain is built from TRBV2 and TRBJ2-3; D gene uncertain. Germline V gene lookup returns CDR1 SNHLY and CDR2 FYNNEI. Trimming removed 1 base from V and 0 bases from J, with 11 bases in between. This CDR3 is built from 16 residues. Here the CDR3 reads CASSEGTSISTDTQYF. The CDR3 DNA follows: TGTGCCAGCAGTGAAGGGACCAGCATAAGCACAGATACGCAGTATTTT.

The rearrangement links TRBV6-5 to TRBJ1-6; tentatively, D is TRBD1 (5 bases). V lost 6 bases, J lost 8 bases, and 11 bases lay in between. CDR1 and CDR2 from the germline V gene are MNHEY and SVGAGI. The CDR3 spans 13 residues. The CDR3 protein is CASRTAMDSPLHF. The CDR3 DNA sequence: TGTGCCAGCAGGACAGCTATGGATTCACCCCTCCACTTT.